This entry lists 11 T cell receptor beta chains sequenced from one sample in a study of cytomegalovirus exposure and HLA in healthy donors. PCR amplification relied on 60 Vbeta primers (plus 13 Jbeta primers). The assay was immunoSEQ multiplex PCR, and TCRdb's table has in-frame clones only and misses some. The sample lists some 100,000 clones; around 80% were seen once. Sequenced input: PBMCs. The receptors here all came from a woman between 18 and 29 years old in good health and CMV-seronegative.

V and J are TRBV6-5 and TRBJ2-1; D uncertain. The CDR3 is 13 amino acids. Deletions cut 0 bases from V and 9 bases from J, with 9 bases between. Germline CDR1 is MNHEY and CDR2 is SVGAGI. DNA for the CDR3: TGTGCCAGCAGTTACTCGGAGATCGGTGAGCAGTTCTTC. It encodes CASSYSEIGEQFF.

The V call is TRBV29-1, the J call TRBJ1-2, with D possibly matching TRBD1 (6 bases). The CDR3 length is 13 residues. CDR1 is SQVTM, CDR2 ANQGSEA, per germline. V was pared by 4 bases and J by 5 bases, with 14 bases between. DNA for the CDR3: TGCAGCGTTGTTGGGGGCTCGGAGTATGGCTACACCTTC. It yields the protein CSVVGGSEYGYTF.

The gene calls are TRBV7-8 and TRBJ1-2, with no clear D. The CDR3 runs 13 residues. Germline V gene data show CDR1 as SGHVS and CDR2 as FQNEAQ. V lost 4 bases to trimming and J lost 2 bases, with 8 bases between them. The CDR3 sequence is CASSSDLNYGYTF. As DNA, the CDR3 is TGTGCCAGCAGCTCTGATCTAAACTATGGCTACACCTTC. The full variable domain, completed using reference TRBV7-8 and TRBJ1-2, is GAGVSQSPRYKVAKRGQDVALRCDPISGHVSLFWYQQALGQGPEFLTYFQNEAQLDKSGLPSDRFFAERPEGSVSTLKIQRTQQEDSAVYLCASSSDLNYGYTFGSGTRLTVV.

The V call is TRBV5-8, the J call TRBJ2-3; 9 positions agree with TRBD1. Germline V lookup: CDR1 SGHTS, CDR2 YDEGEE. Trimming removed 3 bases from V and 4 bases from J; junction bases left unmatched: 6. CDR3 size: 15 residues. The CDR3, as DNA: TGTGCCAGCAGCTGGGGGACAGGGTTTTCAGATACGCAGTATTTT. It is translated as CASSWGTGFSDTQYF.

The rearrangement joins TRBV7-2 to TRBJ2-1; 11 bases are a match to TRBD2. The CDR3 runs 15 residues. Germline V lookup: CDR1 SGHTA, CDR2 FQGNSA. Trimming at V came to 5 bases and at J to 4 bases, leaving 4 bases not matched to a gene. The chain's CDR3 is CASSVSGGAYNEQFF. The DNA for the CDR3 is TGTGCCAGCAGCGTTAGCGGGGGGGCTTACAATGAGCAGTTCTTC.

There are a few counts of this clone. This sequence joins TRBV6-6 and TRBJ1-1, with D perhaps matching TRBD1 (5 bases). Germline lookup yields CDR1 MNHNY and CDR2 SVGAGI (reference sequence). Deletions cut 6 bases from V and 0 bases from J, with 14 bases between. CDR3 size: 15 residues. DNA for the CDR3: TGTGCCAGCAGACAGACAGTTCAATTGAACACTGAAGCTTTCTTT. Its protein product is CASRQTVQLNTEAFF.

The chain couples TRBV7-8 to TRBJ1-1; possible D gene TRBD1, 5 bases. CDR3 length equals 17 residues. Germline V lookup: CDR1 SGHVS, CDR2 FQNEAQ. Trimming pared 2 bases from V and 0 bases from J, leaving 16 bases between. The CDR3 nucleotides are TGTGCCAGCAGCTTACTCCCGCAGGGATCCATGAACACTGAAGCTTTCTTT. This sequence encodes CASSLLPQGSMNTEAFF.

This clone was seen only once. The V gene is TRBV15, the J gene TRBJ2-1; 7 nucleotides align to TRBD1. V was pared by 0 bases and J by 8 bases, with 1 base of the junction left unmatched. Germline-derived CDR1 and CDR2 are LNHNV and YYDKDF (reference sequence). This CDR3 contains 13 residues. The CDR3 here is CATSRDTGDEQFF. In DNA, the CDR3 is TGTGCCACCAGCAGAGATACAGGGGATGAGCAGTTCTTC. The full variable domain, rest sourced from reference TRBV15 and TRBJ2-1, is DAMVIQNPRYQVTQFGKPVTLSCSQTLNHNVMYWYQQKSSQAPKLLFHYYDKDFNNEADTPDNFQSRRPNTSFCFLDIRSPGLGDTAMYLCATSRDTGDEQFFGPGTRLTVL.

The V and J genes are TRBV10-3 and TRBJ2-1, with 12 bases fitting TRBD2. The CDR3 is 19 amino acids. Trimming at V came to 3 bases and at J to 7 bases, leaving 16 bases not matched to a gene. Germline CDR1 ENHRY, CDR2 SYGVKD. CDR3 amino acids: CAISEGSSGRAIFFNEQFF. CDR3 bases: TGTGCCATCAGTGAAGGGTCTAGCGGGAGGGCCATCTTCTTTAATGAGCAGTTCTTC.

The CDR3 loop is CASSQGLASTDTQYF. In DNA form, the CDR3 reads TGTGCCAGCAGTCAGGGACTAGCTAGCACAGATACGCAGTATTTT. This rearrangement joins TRBV27 to TRBJ2-3, with 9 bases aligning to TRBD2. The CDR3 consists of 15 residues. With 5 bases clipped from V and 0 bases from J, the junction kept 3 bases outside the gene matches. Germline CDR1 is MNHEY and CDR2 is SMNVEV (reference sequence).

The V and J genes are TRBV30 and TRBJ2-7; TRBD2 aligns across 10 bases. Trimming at V came to 0 bases and at J to 9 bases, leaving 17 bases not matched to a gene. The CDR3 loop spans 17 amino acids. Per germline, CDR1 GTSNPN and CDR2 SVGIG (reference sequence). CDR3 bases: TGTGCCTGGAGTGTAATCCGACTAGCGGGTTCCCCGGGAGGGCAGTACTTC. Its protein product is CAWSVIRLAGSPGGQYF.